These 30 T cell receptor beta chains came from one sample sequenced in a study of beta chain features in type 1 diabetes. What these receptors recognize is not known. Study-wide results and caveats: TCRB CDR3s were moderately but significantly shorter in Type 1 diabetes patients in all four CD4+ subsets.

The isolated RNA, all of it, was reverse transcribed, so expressed TCRB transcripts were what got sequenced. Using immunoSEQ multiplex PCR, the repertoire was profiled, and TCRdb retains in-frame clones only, with some absent. The sample lists about 180,000 clones; 7.5% to 8.5% were seen once. Source material: central memory CD4+ T cells from blood. Source of these receptors: a young man with type 1 diabetes.

The chain joins TRBV6-6 to TRBJ2-3; TRBD1 matches at 10 bases. Germline CDR1 MNHNY, CDR2 SVGAGI (reference sequence). This CDR3 region has 16 residues. With 6 bases clipped from V and 3 bases from J, the junction kept 9 bases outside the gene matches. The CDR3 coding sequence is TGTGCCAGCAGCCGCCCTCCGGGACAGGGGACAGATACGCAGTATTTT. This encodes CASSRPPGQGTDTQYF.

V is TRBV2 and J is TRBJ1-1, with D unclear. This CDR3 spans 13 amino acids. Deletions cut 5 bases from V and 5 bases from J, with 12 bases between. In germline, CDR1 is SNHLY, CDR2 FYNNEI. In DNA form, the CDR3 reads TGTGCCAGCAGTCTAGCTTCGGGAACTGAAGCTTTCTTT. It specifies CASSLASGTEAFF.

This clone was counted a few times. This chain uses TRBV30 with TRBJ1-5; D is unresolved. Germline CDR1 and CDR2: GTSNPN and SVGIG (reference sequence). V was clipped by 2 bases and J by 0 bases, with 11 bases between them. CDR3 size: 15 residues. Here the CDR3 DNA reads TGTGCCTGGAGTCCGCCGACATATAGCAATCAGCCCCAGCATTTT. It specifies CAWSPPTYSNQPQHF.

This clone was detected a few times. The chain carries TRBV15 and TRBJ2-1; tentative D call: TRBD2 (6 bases). Trimming took 9 bases from V and 2 from J, leaving 11 bases between them. From germline, CDR1 is LNHNV and CDR2 YYDKDF (reference sequence). This CDR3 is 13 amino acids long. DNA of the CDR3: TGTGCCACGAGTAGCGGAACCTACAATGAGCAGTTCTTC. Protein product: CATSSGTYNEQFF.

The chain uses TRBV18 and TRBJ2-7; 11 nucleotides match TRBD2. This CDR3 has 13 residues. CDR1 and CDR2 from the germline V gene are KGHSH and LQKENI. V was pared by 6 bases and J by 9 bases, with 7 bases of the junction left unmatched. CDR3 sequence: CASSDSGRAGQYF. Here the CDR3 DNA reads TGTGCCAGCTCGGATAGCGGGAGGGCCGGGCAGTACTTC.

Details on this clone: No conserved phenylalanine or tryptophan is present at the end of the CDR3, so a read error is the likely explanation. The gene calls are TRBV18 and TRBJ1-6, with D unresolved. The germline CDR1 and CDR2 sequences are KGHSH and LQKENI. The V gene lost 3 bases and the J gene lost 10 bases, with 10 bases spanning the gap. The CDR3 runs to 13 residues. The CDR3 is CASSPEGSSPLHS. The CDR3 coding sequence is TGTGCCAGCTCACCCGAGGGTTCCTCACCCCTCCACTCT.

The chain joins TRBV7-2 to TRBJ2-7, with 9 bases aligning to TRBD1. Per the germline V gene, CDR1 is SGHTA and CDR2 is FQGNSA. V gave up 11 bases and J gave up 5 bases; unmatched junction bases: 4. CDR3 length: 11 residues. CDR3 residues: CAGRQGDEQYF. The CDR3 DNA follows: TGTGCCGGCCGACAGGGGGACGAGCAGTACTTC.

The chain recombines TRBV18 with TRBJ2-1, with 8 bases matching TRBD2. Germline V CDR1 and CDR2: KGHSH, LQKENI. The CDR3 totals 13 residues. Unmatched junction bases numbered 0, after V lost 3 bases and J lost 5 bases. The CDR3 reads CASSPTSDNEQFF. The CDR3 nucleotides are TGTGCCAGCTCACCGACTAGCGACAATGAGCAGTTCTTC.

V usage is TRBV5-6 and J usage is TRBJ2-5; unclear D gene. V gave up 1 base and J gave up 4 bases, with 8 bases separating them. Germline CDR1 is SGHDT and CDR2 is YYEEEE. The CDR3 extends over 13 amino acids. CDR3 coding DNA: TGTGCCAGCAGCTTGAGGTCGGGAGAGACCCAGTACTTC. Encoded protein: CASSLRSGETQYF.

The J gene is TRBJ2-2, the V gene TRBV21-1; the D call of TRBD2 is as the table states it, not checked on the DNA. TRBV21-1 is classified as a pseudogene. CDR3 length: 17 residues. The CDR3 protein is CASSKAGREGRSGELFF. The CDR3, as DNA: TGTGCCAGCAGCAAAGCGGGCCGGGAGGGCCGATCCGGGGAGCTGTTTTTT.

The J gene is TRBJ1-1, the V gene TRBV18, with D possibly matching TRBD1 (5 bases). This CDR3 contains 14 residues. V was pared by 4 bases and J by 5 bases, with 14 bases between. Germline CDR1 reads KGHSH; CDR2 reads LQKENI. In DNA, the CDR3 is TGTGCCAGCTCACAACGGGGGGGGTTGACTGAAGCTTTCTTT. It yields the protein CASSQRGGLTEAFF.

The CDR3 DNA follows: TGCGCCAGCAGCCAAGATCACGAGGACAGGTATTTCTTT. Protein: CASSQDHEDRYFF. V usage is TRBV4-1 and J usage is TRBJ1-1, with TRBD1 matching 7 bases. The J segment lost 13 bases and the V segment lost 0 bases, leaving 8 bases of the junction unmatched. There are 13 residues in the CDR3. CDR1 and CDR2 (germline): MGHRA, YSYEKL.

The chain is built from TRBV5-1 and TRBJ2-5; 7 bases line up with TRBD2. The DNA end is a closer match to TRBJ2-7, so the J assignment may be wrong. CDR3 length equals 14 residues. The germline V gene has CDR1 SGHRS and CDR2 YFSETQ. The CDR3 loop reads CASSLVTTGGEQYF. In nucleotides, the CDR3 is TGCGCCAGCAGCTTGGTCACCACGGGAGGCGAGCAGTACTTC.

V and J are TRBV15 and TRBJ2-2; 8 nucleotides match TRBD2. Germline CDR1 reads LNHNV; CDR2 reads YYDKDF (reference sequence). This CDR3 is built from 15 residues. J was trimmed by 2 bases and V by 5 bases; bases with no gene match: 4. CDR3 region: CATSPGGSNTGELFF. CDR3 DNA: TGTGCCACCAGCCCGGGGGGGAGCAACACCGGGGAGCTGTTTTTT.

A few counts support this clone. This chain links TRBV19 with TRBJ2-7, with 7 bases identical to TRBD1. The J segment lost 0 bases and the V segment lost 4 bases, leaving 6 bases of the junction unmatched. The CDR3 sequence is 15 residues long. The germline V gene has CDR1 LNHDA and CDR2 SQIVND (reference sequence). Written as DNA, the CDR3 is TGTGCCAGTAGTACCTCCAGGGGGACCTCCTACGAGCAGTACTTC. Translated: CASSTSRGTSYEQYF. Full variable domain (missing parts from reference TRBV19 and TRBJ2-7): DGGITQSPKYLFRKEGQNVTLSCEQNLNHDAMYWYRQDPGQGLRLIYYSQIVNDFQKGDIAEGYSVSREKKESFPLTVTSAQKNPTAFYLCASSTSRGTSYEQYFGPGTRLTVT.

V usage is TRBV11-1 and J usage is TRBJ2-1; TRBD2 matches 13 bases. The CDR3 loop spans 15 amino acids. J lost 5 bases, V lost 6 bases, and 4 bases had no gene match. CDR1 is SGHAT and CDR2 is FQDESV in the germline V gene (reference sequence). The CDR3 region is CASSPGLAGDNEQFF. CDR3 sequence (DNA): TGTGCCAGCAGTCCCGGACTAGCGGGAGACAATGAGCAGTTCTTC.

The chain joins TRBV29-1 to TRBJ1-2; the D is unclear. V was shortened by 3 bases and J by 7 bases, with 12 bases between the two germline ends. Looked up from germline, CDR1 is SQVTM and CDR2 is ANQGSEA. The CDR3 length is 12 residues. Here the CDR3 DNA reads TGCAGCGTTGAGGCCCAAGAATCTGGCTACACCTTC. Its translation is CSVEAQESGYTF.

This clone was counted between two and nine times. The chain joins TRBV18 to TRBJ2-1, with TRBD1 matching 9 bases. This CDR3 has 13 residues. Germline CDR1 reads KGHSH; CDR2 reads LQKENI. Losses at the gene ends were 3 bases for V and 7 bases for J; bases not matched to a gene: 1. CDR3 bases: TGTGCCAGCTCACCGGACAGGGGAAATGAGCAGTTCTTC. This gives the protein CASSPDRGNEQFF.

In its sample, this clone was seen a few times. The chain links TRBV28 to TRBJ2-7; D possibly corresponds to TRBD2 (5 bases). CDR1 and CDR2 from the germline V gene are MDHEN and SYDVKM. The CDR3 totals 13 residues. Deletions cut 7 bases from V and 7 bases from J, with 17 bases between. CDR3 loop: CASNLRGRREQYF. In DNA, the CDR3 is TGTGCCAGCAACCTACGGGGTAGGCGGGAGCAGTACTTC.

This sequence joins TRBV5-8 and TRBJ2-5; 12 bases line up with TRBD2. Per germline, CDR1 SGHTS and CDR2 YDEGEE. With V trimmed by 3 bases and J by 5 bases, 5 bases remained unmatched. The CDR3 loop spans 15 amino acids. CDR3 in amino acids: CASSSRLAGAETQYF. The CDR3 DNA reads as TGTGCCAGCAGCTCGAGACTAGCGGGGGCGGAGACCCAGTACTTC.

CDR3 nucleotides: TGCGCCAGCAGCCCTTGGACAGGGAGGGGGACTGAAGCTTTCTTT. It specifies CASSPWTGRGTEAFF. The chain recombines TRBV5-1 with TRBJ1-1; 8 nucleotides match TRBD1. With V trimmed by 4 bases and J by 5 bases, 10 bases remained unmatched. The CDR3 length is 15 residues. Germline loops: CDR1 SGHRS, CDR2 YFSETQ.

Written as DNA, the CDR3 is TGTGCCAGCAGTGAACAAGCCTTTAGCGGCTACACCTTC. Translated, it gives CASSEQAFSGYTF. The chain is built from TRBV25-1 and TRBJ1-2; D is unclear. Between the trimmed V and J ends, which lost 2 bases and 8 bases, there was a span of 12 bases. CDR1 and CDR2 (germline): MGHDK, SYGVNS. The length of the CDR3 is 13 residues.

This clone appeared a few times. J is TRBJ1-2 and V is TRBV11-2, with 8 bases that match TRBD1. The CDR3 totals 14 residues. CDR1 SGHAT and CDR2 FQNNGV come from the germline V gene. V gave up 5 bases and J gave up 4 bases; unmatched junction bases: 6. The CDR3 protein is CASSATGAAYGYTF. The CDR3 DNA follows: TGTGCCAGCAGCGCGACAGGGGCGGCCTATGGCTACACCTTC.

This rearrangement joins TRBV2 to TRBJ1-5; no definite D call. The CDR3 totals 14 residues. Trimming pared 3 bases from V and 4 bases from J, leaving 10 bases between. Germline-derived CDR1 and CDR2 are SNHLY and FYNNEI. Here the CDR3 reads CASSEEAGNQPQHF. CDR3 in DNA: TGTGCCAGCAGTGAGGAAGCGGGGAATCAGCCCCAGCATTTT. Using reference TRBV2 and TRBJ1-5 for the parts outside the CDR3, the full variable domain is EPEVTQTPSHQVTQMGQEVILRCVPISNHLYFYWYRQILGQKVEFLVSFYNNEISEKSEIFDDQFSVERPDGSNFTLKIRSTKLEDSAMYFCASSEEAGNQPQHFGDGTRLSIL.

This clone was counted a few times. The rearrangement links TRBV27 to TRBJ2-5, with D hard to call. The V gene's germline CDR1 is MNHEY and CDR2 SMNVEV (reference sequence). V was clipped by 5 bases and J by 2 bases, with 9 bases between them. The CDR3 has 13 residues. The CDR3 DNA reads TGTGCCAGCAGTCGGCAGACACAAGAGACCCAGTACTTC. Amino acid sequence: CASSRQTQETQYF.

This clone was observed a handful of times. The CDR3 bases are TGTGCCAGCAGTGAATACGGGATGGGTCAGCCCCAGCATTTT. Its protein product is CASSEYGMGQPQHF. The chain employs TRBV2 and TRBJ1-5; D call uncertain. The CDR3 covers 14 residues. Germline V gene sequence: CDR1 SNHLY, CDR2 FYNNEI. Trimming cost V 2 bases and J 6 bases, with 11 bases left between them.

This clone was detected a few times. The chain uses TRBV10-3 and TRBJ2-5; D remains ambiguous. Trimming removed 5 bases from V and 2 bases from J, with 9 bases in between. CDR3 length: 13 residues. CDR1 ENHRY and CDR2 SYGVKD come from the germline V gene. The CDR3 nucleotides read TGTGCCATCAGTAGTCAGGAACAAGAGACCCAGTACTTC. Its protein product is CAISSQEQETQYF.

This clone has a handful of counts. This chain links TRBV5-1 with TRBJ1-4; tentatively, D is TRBD1 (6 bases). The germline V and J ends were trimmed by 4 bases and 5 bases, with 21 bases remaining between them. CDR3 length equals 17 residues. Per germline, CDR1 SGHRS and CDR2 YFSETQ. In DNA, the CDR3 is TGCGCCAGCAGCCCAGGGACAACGAGAATACGGAATGAAAAACTGTTTTTT. Its translation: CASSPGTTRIRNEKLFF.

The table lists this clone with a few counts. The chain links TRBV7-2 to TRBJ2-3, with D uncertain. V lost 1 base and J lost 0, with 8 bases in between. The CDR3 consists of 15 residues. The germline V gene has CDR1 SGHTA and CDR2 FQGNSA. CDR3 in amino acids: CASSLDSTSTDTQYF. The CDR3 nucleotides read TGTGCCAGCAGCTTAGACAGTACCAGCACAGATACGCAGTATTTT. Based on the CDR3 plus reference TRBV7-2 and TRBJ2-3, the full variable domain is GAGVSQSPSNKVTEKGKDVELRCDPISGHTALYWYRQSLGQGLEFLIYFQGNSAPDKSGLPSDRFSAERTGGSVSTLTIQRTQQEDSAVYLCASSLDSTSTDTQYFGPGTRLTVL.

The V and J genes are TRBV11-3 and TRBJ1-4, with D possibly being TRBD1 (6 bases). V lost 5 bases and J lost 10, with 14 bases in between. The CDR3 is made up of 13 amino acids. CDR1 SGHNT and CDR2 YENEEA come from the germline V gene. DNA of the CDR3: TGTGCCAGCAGCCCCGACAGGTTCGGAAAACTGTTTTTT. Translated: CASSPDRFGKLFF. Using reference TRBV11-3 and TRBJ1-4 for the parts outside the CDR3, the full variable domain is EAGVVQSPRYKIIEKKQPVAFWCNPISGHNTLYWYLQNLGQGPELLIRYENEEAVDDSQLPKDRFSAERLKGVDSTLKIQPAELGDSAVYLCASSPDRFGKLFFGSGTQLSVL.